This T cell receptor (beta chain) was profiled in a study of identical twins. Germline CDR1 LGHDT, CDR2 YNNKEL (reference sequence). The CDR3 has 13 amino acids. Between the trimmed V and J ends, which lost 0 bases and 8 bases, there was a span of 10 bases. TCRdb redid the calling of the 5' RACE reads with MiXCR, one entry per CDR3 protein. The table lists 1.5 million to 2 million distinct CDR3 sequences, about 32% of them singletons, with approximately 0.29% in the top ten. The sample taken for sequencing was cord blood. The TCR sequence derives from a newborn girl in good health. The J gene is TRBJ1-2, the V gene TRBV3-1, with TRBD1 as a possible D gene (5 bases). The CDR3 is CASSQEQASGYTF. The CDR3 region has the DNA TGTGCCAGCAGCCAAGAACAGGCTTCCGGCTACACCTTC.